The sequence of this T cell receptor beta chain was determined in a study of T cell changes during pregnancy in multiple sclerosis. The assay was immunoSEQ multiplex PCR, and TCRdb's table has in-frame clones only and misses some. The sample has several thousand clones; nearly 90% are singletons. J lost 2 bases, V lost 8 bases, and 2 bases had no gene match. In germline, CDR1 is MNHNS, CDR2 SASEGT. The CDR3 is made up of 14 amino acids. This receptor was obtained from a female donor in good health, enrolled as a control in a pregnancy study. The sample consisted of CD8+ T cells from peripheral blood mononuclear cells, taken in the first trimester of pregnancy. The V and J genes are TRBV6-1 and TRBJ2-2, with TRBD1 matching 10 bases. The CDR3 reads CASRTGGNTGELFF. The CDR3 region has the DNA TGTGCCAGCCGGACAGGGGGTAACACCGGGGAGCTGTTTTTT.